A single sample gave rise to the 10 T cell receptor beta chains below, sequenced in a study of cytomegalovirus exposure and HLA in healthy donors. In the PCR, 60 Vbeta and 13 Jbeta primers were used. Libraries were prepared by immunoSEQ multiplex PCR; TCRdb keeps only in-frame clonotypes and omits some of them. This sample has over 150,000 clones, with around three quarters found just once. The sequenced sample was PBMCs. These receptor sequences come from a woman in her 50s in good health and CMV-seropositive.

The CDR3 sequence is CASSLDGSGTQYF. For the CDR3, the DNA is TGCGCCAGCAGCTTGGACGGTAGTGGGACCCAGTACTTC. The chain couples TRBV5-1 to TRBJ2-5, with D unclear. The V end lost 0 bases, the J end lost 7 bases, and 10 bases lay between the germline ends. Germline values: CDR1 SGHRS, CDR2 YFSETQ. The CDR3 sequence is 13 residues long.

V and J are TRBV18 and TRBJ1-6; TRBD1 aligns across 8 bases. V was pared by 0 bases and J by 10 bases, with 8 bases of the junction left unmatched. This CDR3 is 16 amino acids long. Germline values: CDR1 KGHSH, CDR2 LQKENI. In nucleotides, the CDR3 is TGTGCCAGCTCACCACCGCGACAGGGGTTGACCTCACCCCTCCACTTT. It yields the protein CASSPPRQGLTSPLHF.

The V call is TRBV28, the J call TRBJ2-3; D is undetermined. V dropped 8 bases and J dropped 0 bases, with 9 bases sitting between them. CDR1 and CDR2 (germline): MDHEN, SYDVKM. There are 13 residues in the CDR3. CDR3 DNA sequence: TGTGCCAGCCGTGCAACTAGCACAGATACGCAGTATTTT. Its translation: CASRATSTDTQYF.

In DNA, the CDR3 is TGTGCCAGCACTTATGAACGGGGTATTGGGGCCAACGTCCTGACTTTC. Amino acids: CASTYERGIGANVLTF. This rearrangement joins TRBV2 to TRBJ2-6; D possibly corresponds to TRBD2 (5 bases). Germline V gene data show CDR1 as SNHLY and CDR2 as FYNNEI. The CDR3 loop spans 16 amino acids. Trimming removed 7 bases at V and 3 bases at J, with 16 bases between.

This clone appeared a few times. V is TRBV19 and J is TRBJ2-7, with D perhaps matching TRBD2 (6 bases). Trimming shortened V by 5 bases and J by 2 bases, and 10 bases separated the two germline ends. Germline CDR1 and CDR2: LNHDA and SQIVND (reference sequence). The length of the CDR3 is 13 residues. CDR3 DNA: TGTGCCAGTAGTGGGGGGTTAACCTACGAGCAGTACTTC. It is translated as CASSGGLTYEQYF.

The chain has TRBV28 and TRBJ2-7; 8 bases align to TRBD1. Germline V gene lookup returns CDR1 MDHEN and CDR2 SYDVKM. The V gene end was trimmed by 5 bases and the J gene end by 6 bases; junction bases not matched to a gene: 12. This CDR3 is 15 amino acids long. The CDR3 region is CASSLPLTGAVEQYF. DNA of the CDR3: TGTGCCAGCAGTCTCCCCCTGACAGGGGCGGTCGAGCAGTACTTC.

This sequence joins TRBV27 and TRBJ2-5, with D perhaps TRBD2 (6 bases). Germline loops: CDR1 MNHEY, CDR2 SMNVEV (reference sequence). CDR3 length equals 14 residues. Trimming removed 2 bases at V and 4 bases at J, with 11 bases between. The CDR3 coding sequence is TGTGCCAGCAGTTTAAATAGCGGTCGAGAGACCCAGTACTTC. Amino acids: CASSLNSGRETQYF.

This clone was counted a few times. The chain employs TRBV6-5 and TRBJ2-7; D is uncertain. The V end was cut by 2 bases, the J end by 5 bases, with 7 bases between. Germline lookup yields CDR1 MNHEY and CDR2 SVGAGI. The CDR3 runs 12 residues. CDR3 loop: CASSYGLHEQYF. CDR3 DNA sequence: TGTGCCAGCAGTTACGGCCTCCACGAGCAGTACTTC.

The J gene is TRBJ1-3, the V gene TRBV28; D is unclear. CDR3 length: 18 amino acids. Between the trimmed V and J ends, which lost 6 bases and 5 bases, there was a span of 26 bases. Germline CDR1 and CDR2: MDHEN and SYDVKM. The CDR3 spells CASSLHYSGLFGRNTIYF. The CDR3 nucleotides read TGTGCCAGCAGCTTACATTATAGTGGACTTTTCGGGCGAAACACCATATATTTT.

This chain uses TRBV9 with TRBJ1-2; 7 bases match TRBD1. CDR3 length: 14 residues. The germline V gene encodes CDR1 SGDLS and CDR2 YYNGEE. The ends lost 0 bases at V and 4 bases at J; junction bases unmatched: 3. This CDR3 is CASSVGRGPYGYTF. DNA for the CDR3: TGTGCCAGCAGCGTAGGGAGGGGGCCCTATGGCTACACCTTC. Complete variable domain (other parts from reference TRBV9 and TRBJ1-2): DSGVTQTPKHLITATGQRVTLRCSPRSGDLSVYWYQQSLDQGLQFLIQYYNGEERAKGNILERFSAQQFPDLHSELNLSSLELGDSALYFCASSVGRGPYGYTFGSGTRLTVV.